This paragraph reports one TCR beta chain. The antigen is unknown. The data belong to a study of cytomegalovirus exposure and HLA in healthy donors. The wider study: Within the Caucasian-associated ancestry cluster were about 81% of the 350 to 400 genotyped donors. Regarding the study as a whole: Researchers catalogued roughly 170 TCR beta chains as cytomegalovirus-associated. Common viral pathogens (according to a later analysis) appeared linked to several of the most significant clusters.

The CDR3 runs to 15 residues. Looked up from germline, CDR1 is SGHVS and CDR2 is FQNEAQ. Between the trimmed V and J ends, which lost 4 bases and 3 bases, there was a span of 13 bases. Primers for the PCR totalled 60 Vbeta and 13 Jbeta. TCRdb keeps only in-frame clones here, not all; method: immunoSEQ multiplex PCR. The data hold more than 85,000 clones, with around 15% observed a single time. V usage is TRBV7-8 and J usage is TRBJ1-5, with a tentative D call TRBD1 (5 bases). Material: PBMCs. The sequence came from a female donor in good health and CMV-seronegative. The DNA for the CDR3 is TGTGCCAGCAGCTCCTTCGGACACGTCAATCAGCCCCAGCATTTT. This codes for CASSSFGHVNQPQHF. Complete variable domain (other parts from reference TRBV7-8 and TRBJ1-5): GAGVSQSPRYKVAKRGQDVALRCDPISGHVSLFWYQQALGQGPEFLTYFQNEAQLDKSGLPSDRFFAERPEGSVSTLKIQRTQQEDSAVYLCASSSFGHVNQPQHFGDGTRLSIL.